A selection of T cell receptor beta chains follows, all from one sample in a study of T cells in Graves' hyperthyroidism and ophthalmopathy. Via MiXCR, TCRdb re-called the multiplex PCR reads, giving one row per CDR3 protein. The table shows approximately 210,000 distinct CDR3 sequences, with about 15% occurring only once. Sequencing was carried out using blood. The receptor source for this set is a man aged 45-65 years with Graves' hyperthyroidism. CDR3s include the opening cysteine and the closing phenylalanine or tryptophan. A D gene is named only where the DNA matches it firmly. Some rows have no size entry. The others give once, few or many, or a class for an expanded clone.

v_call: TRBV5-4
d_call: TRBD1
clone_size: NA
j_call: TRBJ2-1
cdr3_nt: TGTGCCACCGGGACAGTGTCCTACAATGAGCAGTTCTTC
cdr3_aa: CATGTVSYNEQFF

v_call: TRBV7-8
d_call: NA
clone_size: many
j_call: TRBJ2-1
cdr3_nt: TGTGCCAGCAGCTTAACAGGACACTACTACAATGAGCAGTTCTTC
cdr3_aa: CASSLTGHYYNEQFF

v_call: TRBV12-3/TRBV12-4
d_call: TRBD2
clone_size: NA
j_call: TRBJ2-1
cdr3_nt: TGTGCCAGCAGTTTAGCGCAAGTAGCGGGAAGGAATGAGCAGTTCTTC
cdr3_aa: CASSLAQVAGRNEQFF

v_call: TRBV6-6
d_call: TRBD2
clone_size: few
j_call: TRBJ2-7
cdr3_nt: TGTGCCAGCAGTTACTCGATGATAGCTAGCGGGAGGTCCTACGAGCAGTACTTC
cdr3_aa: CASSYSMIASGRSYEQYF

v_call: TRBV20-1
d_call: NA
clone_size: few
j_call: TRBJ2-1
cdr3_nt: TGCAGTGCCTATAGTTTCGACCACTACAATGAGCAGTTCTTC
cdr3_aa: CSAYSFDHYNEQFF

v_call: TRBV5-4
d_call: TRBD2
clone_size: few
j_call: TRBJ2-3
cdr3_nt: TGTGCCAGCAGCTCCTACACTAGCGGGAGGGCCTATACGCAGTATTTT
cdr3_aa: CASSSYTSGRAYTQYF

v_call: TRBV29-1
d_call: NA
clone_size: many
j_call: TRBJ2-1
cdr3_nt: TGCAGCGTGGGCCTTAGTTTTGATGAGCAGTTCTTC
cdr3_aa: CSVGLSFDEQFF

v_call: TRBV5-1
d_call: NA
clone_size: many
j_call: TRBJ1-1
cdr3_nt: TGCGCCAGCAGCCCCGGAAACGCAGGGACAATGGTTGAAGCTTTCTTT
cdr3_aa: CASSPGNAGTMVEAFF

v_call: TRBV7-3
d_call: NA
clone_size: few
j_call: TRBJ2-6
cdr3_nt: TGTGCCAGCAGCTTAAGTAGTATCAGGGGACCCTCTGGGGCCAACGTCCTGACTTTC
cdr3_aa: CASSLSSIRGPSGANVLTF

v_call: TRBV28
d_call: TRBD1
clone_size: many
j_call: TRBJ2-7
cdr3_nt: TGTGCCAGCAGTTGGACAGGTCCGAACGAGCAGTACTTC
cdr3_aa: CASSWTGPNEQYF

v_call: TRBV28
d_call: NA
clone_size: many
j_call: TRBJ1-2
cdr3_nt: TGTGCCAGCAGTTCGACGGACTATGGCTACACCTTC
cdr3_aa: CASSSTDYGYTF

v_call: TRBV6-1
d_call: TRBD1
clone_size: few
j_call: TRBJ1-2
cdr3_nt: TGTGCCAGCAGTGAAGTTGGGACAGGCTATGGCTACACCTTC
cdr3_aa: CASSEVGTGYGYTF

v_call: TRBV12-3/TRBV12-4
d_call: TRBD2
clone_size: many
j_call: TRBJ2-5
cdr3_nt: TGTGCCAGCAGTTTATCCGAGCGGGAGGGCCTTTTAGAGACCCAGTACTTC
cdr3_aa: CASSLSEREGLLETQYF

v_call: TRBV20-1
d_call: NA
clone_size: few
j_call: TRBJ2-1
cdr3_nt: TGCAGTGCTAGAACTCCCCTCCCCCCCAATGAGCAGTTCTTC
cdr3_aa: CSARTPLPPNEQFF

v_call: TRBV6-2/TRBV6-3
d_call: TRBD2
clone_size: medium-sized
j_call: TRBJ2-1
cdr3_nt: TGTGCCAGCAGTTACTCGATGGGGGAGGGCCCGTTTGGTGAGCAGTTCTTC
cdr3_aa: CASSYSMGEGPFGEQFF

v_call: TRBV11-2
d_call: TRBD1
clone_size: NA
j_call: TRBJ1-1
cdr3_nt: TGTGCCAGCAGTCGGGACAGGGGCCCAGCAGCTTTCTTT
cdr3_aa: CASSRDRGPAAFF

v_call: TRBV10-2
d_call: NA
clone_size: NA
j_call: TRBJ2-7
cdr3_nt: TGCGCCAGCAGGCCACAGGACGAGCAGTACTTC
cdr3_aa: CASRPQDEQYF

v_call: TRBV27
d_call: NA
clone_size: many
j_call: TRBJ2-7
cdr3_nt: TGTGCCAGCAGTAAAACCTCAGGGGCCTACGAGCAGTACTTC
cdr3_aa: CASSKTSGAYEQYF

v_call: TRBV24-1
d_call: TRBD1
clone_size: many
j_call: TRBJ2-5
cdr3_nt: TGTGCCACCAGTGAGAATTCCGGGACAGGCCAAGAGACCCAGTACTTC
cdr3_aa: CATSENSGTGQETQYF

v_call: TRBV27
d_call: NA
clone_size: few
j_call: TRBJ2-3
cdr3_nt: TGTGCCAGCAGTCCCCCCCCCATACCAGATACGCAGTATTTT
cdr3_aa: CASSPPPIPDTQYF

v_call: TRBV12-3/TRBV12-4
d_call: NA
clone_size: few
j_call: TRBJ2-1
cdr3_nt: TGTGCCAGCAGTTTTAGTTATGAGCAGTTCTTC
cdr3_aa: CASSFSYEQFF

v_call: TRBV6-1
d_call: TRBD1
clone_size: NA
j_call: TRBJ1-6
cdr3_nt: TGTGCCAGCAGGACGGGACAGGCTCCGAATTCACCCCTCCACTTT
cdr3_aa: CASRTGQAPNSPLHF

v_call: TRBV7-9
d_call: TRBD1
clone_size: NA
j_call: TRBJ1-1
cdr3_nt: TGTGCCAGCAGCCCAGACATACAGGGGGCACAAGCTTTCTTT
cdr3_aa: CASSPDIQGAQAFF

v_call: TRBV5-6
d_call: NA
clone_size: few
j_call: TRBJ2-3
cdr3_nt: TGTGCCAGCAGCGATATACAGGGATCCGGGGCAGATACGCAGTATTTT
cdr3_aa: CASSDIQGSGADTQYF

v_call: TRBV5-1
d_call: TRBD2
clone_size: few
j_call: TRBJ2-7
cdr3_nt: TGCGCCAGCAGCTTGAAGACTAGCGTTGGCGAGCAGTACTTC
cdr3_aa: CASSLKTSVGEQYF

v_call: TRBV28
d_call: NA
clone_size: many
j_call: TRBJ2-6
cdr3_nt: TGTGCCAGCAGTTTATGGTCGAGTACTGGGGCCAACGTCCTGACTTTC
cdr3_aa: CASSLWSSTGANVLTF

v_call: TRBV20-1
d_call: NA
clone_size: NA
j_call: TRBJ1-4
cdr3_nt: TGCAGTGTTCAGGGGGAAAAACTGTTTTTT
cdr3_aa: CSVQGEKLFF

v_call: TRBV9
d_call: NA
clone_size: few
j_call: TRBJ1-2
cdr3_nt: TGTGCCAGCAGCGCCTACACCTATGGCTACACCTTC
cdr3_aa: CASSAYTYGYTF

v_call: TRBV12-3/TRBV12-4
d_call: TRBD1
clone_size: few
j_call: TRBJ2-7
cdr3_nt: TGTGCCAGCAGTTTTTGGGACAGGGGGCGCGAGCAGTACTTC
cdr3_aa: CASSFWDRGREQYF

v_call: TRBV3-1
d_call: TRBD1
clone_size: many
j_call: TRBJ1-2
cdr3_nt: TGTGCCAGCAGCCGGTCGCCGGGACAGGGGGTTGGCGGCTACACCTTC
cdr3_aa: CASSRSPGQGVGGYTF

v_call: TRBV5-1
d_call: TRBD2
clone_size: NA
j_call: TRBJ2-2
cdr3_nt: TGCGCCAGCAGCTTGGGACTAGCGGGAAGCTCCGGGGAGCTGTTTTTT
cdr3_aa: CASSLGLAGSSGELFF